Below, one TCR beta chain is given with its context. Its antigen remains unknown. Original methodology: A distant-metastasis classifier for papillary thyroid cancer was built using CDR3 differences across clinicopathological groups. TCRdb called clones again from the PCR reads with MiXCR. The authors' filters were not applied to this entry. The repertoire has around 17,000 clones, around 23% of them found once; the top ten carry roughly 14%. The data belong to a study of metastatic and nonmetastatic thyroid tumors. Study-level information: The comparison covered peripheral blood and tumor or nodule tissue in malignant and benign thyroid patients. General observations from the study: Malignant tumors reportedly showed significantly higher TCR beta diversity than benign nodules in both blood and tumor.

All patients were treatment-naive before thyroid surgery. Per germline, CDR1 SGHRS and CDR2 YFSETQ. Trimming left V 5 bases short and J 3 bases short, with 15 bases between. The CDR3 contains 14 residues. Sequencing input: adjacent normal tissue. The receptor's source is a female donor with papillary thyroid cancer or a benign thyroid nodule (not recorded which). Some clones in this sample may be carry-over from other donors' samples. The chain joins TRBV5-1 to TRBJ2-7, with D perhaps TRBD1 (6 bases). CDR3 DNA sequence: TGCGCCAGCAGTCCCGGTACAGGGCACTACGAGCAGTACTTC. Its translation: CASSPGTGHYEQYF. Filled out from reference TRBV5-1 and TRBJ2-7, the complete variable domain reads KAGVTQTPRYLIKTRGQQVTLSCSPISGHRSVSWYQQTPGQGLQFLFEYFSETQRNKGNFPGRFSGRQFSNSRSEMNVSTLELGDSALYLCASSPGTGHYEQYFGPGTRLTVT.